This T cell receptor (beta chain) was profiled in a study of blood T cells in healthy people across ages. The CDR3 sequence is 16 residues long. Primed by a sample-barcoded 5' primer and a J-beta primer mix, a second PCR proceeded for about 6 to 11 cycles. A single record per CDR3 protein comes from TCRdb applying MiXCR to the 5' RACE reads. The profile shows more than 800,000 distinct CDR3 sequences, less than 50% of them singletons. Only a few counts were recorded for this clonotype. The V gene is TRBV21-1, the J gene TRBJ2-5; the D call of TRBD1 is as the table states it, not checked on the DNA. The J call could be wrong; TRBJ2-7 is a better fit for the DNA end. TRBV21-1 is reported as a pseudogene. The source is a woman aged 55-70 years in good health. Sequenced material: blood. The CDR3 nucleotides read TGTGCCAGCAGCAAAGCGCGAGGGGCTATGCCCTACGAGCAGTACTTC. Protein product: CASSKARGAMPYEQYF.